This is a list of T cell receptor beta chains from one sample in a study of blood T cell repertoires in COVID-19. Only in-frame clones appear in the TCRdb table, and some are missing; sequencing was by immunoSEQ multiplex PCR. This table has 80,000 to 100,000 clones, approximately 80% appearing once. Sequenced sample: peripheral blood. These receptor sequences come from a human donor in a cohort sampled during active COVID-19. Both conserved end residues are part of each CDR3. A D gene is named only where the DNA matches it firmly. Expanded clones are given a class, and other clones once, few, many or no size at all.

J: TRBJ2-5
D: TRBD2
size: -
V: TRBV7-9
DNA: TGTGCCAGTGAACCGACTAGCGGCCAAGAGACCCAGTACTTC
CDR3: CASEPTSGQETQYF

J: TRBJ2-3
D: TRBD2
size: -
V: TRBV5-1
DNA: TGCGCCAGCAGCCCCGATAGCGGGGGCACAGATACGCAGTATTTT
CDR3: CASSPDSGGTDTQYF

J: TRBJ1-5
D: TRBD1
size: -
V: TRBV6-6
DNA: TGTGCCAGCAGTTACTCGACAGGGACCCACAATCAGCCCCAGCATTTT
CDR3: CASSYSTGTHNQPQHF

J: TRBJ1-1
D: TRBD1
size: -
V: TRBV7-3
DNA: TGTGCCAGCAGCTTCAAGGGGGCTAACACTGAAGCTTTCTTT
CDR3: CASSFKGANTEAFF

J: TRBJ1-1
D: -
size: once
V: TRBV25-1
DNA: TGTGCCAGCAGTGAATCGGGAGGAACTGAAGCTTTCTTT
CDR3: CASSESGGTEAFF

J: TRBJ2-3
D: TRBD2
size: -
V: TRBV5-4
DNA: TGTGCCAGCAGCTTGCGGGGGGGCACAGATACGCAGTATTTT
CDR3: CASSLRGGTDTQYF

J: TRBJ1-2
D: TRBD1
size: -
V: TRBV28
DNA: TGTGCCAGCAGTGCCGGACAGGGTTCGAACTATGGCTACACCTTC
CDR3: CASSAGQGSNYGYTF

J: TRBJ1-1
D: -
size: -
V: TRBV5-1
DNA: TGCGCCAGCAGCCCCGCGGGTCCACAGAACACTGAAGCTTTCTTT
CDR3: CASSPAGPQNTEAFF

J: TRBJ2-5
D: -
size: few
V: TRBV19
DNA: TGTGCCAGTAGTCATTTCAGCGGAGGAGGGCAGACCCAGTACTTC
CDR3: CASSHFSGGGQTQYF

J: TRBJ2-3
D: -
size: -
V: TRBV5-1
DNA: TGCGCCAGCAGCTCCACAGACAGGAAGAACACAGATACGCAGTATTTT
CDR3: CASSSTDRKNTDTQYF

J: TRBJ1-4
D: -
size: -
V: TRBV6-1
DNA: TGTGCCAGCAGTGAAAGACAGAGAAATGAAAAACTGTTTTTT
CDR3: CASSERQRNEKLFF

J: TRBJ1-4
D: -
size: -
V: TRBV28
DNA: TGTGCCAGCAGTTTTCGGAGCACAACTAATGAAAAACTGTTTTTT
CDR3: CASSFRSTTNEKLFF

J: TRBJ1-6
D: -
size: -
V: TRBV19
DNA: TGTGCCAGTAATAGGCGGAGCTCCTATAATTCACCCCTCCACTTT
CDR3: CASNRRSSYNSPLHF

J: TRBJ2-5
D: -
size: once
V: TRBV5-1
DNA: TGCGCCAGCAGCTTGGGTAGCAGGGGAAGCCAAGAGACCCAGTACTTC
CDR3: CASSLGSRGSQETQYF

J: TRBJ1-2
D: -
size: -
V: TRBV28
DNA: TGTGCCAGCAGTTTCGGGGGGGCGCAGGGCTATGGCTACACCTTC
CDR3: CASSFGGAQGYGYTF

J: TRBJ2-5
D: TRBD2
size: -
V: TRBV4-2
DNA: TGTGCCAGCAGCCAAAAGCGGGATATCTGGGAGCGAGAGACCCAGTACTTC
CDR3: CASSQKRDIWERETQYF

J: TRBJ2-7
D: -
size: -
V: TRBV28
DNA: TGTGCCAGCAGTCAGAACTACGAGCAGTACTTC
CDR3: CASSQNYEQYF

J: TRBJ2-3
D: TRBD2
size: -
V: TRBV28
DNA: TGTGCCAGCAGTGGAAGCGGGGAGAACCCTATCACAGATACGCAGTATTTT
CDR3: CASSGSGENPITDTQYF

J: TRBJ2-2
D: TRBD1
size: -
V: TRBV18
DNA: TGTGCCAGCCGTAACACCGGGACAGTAAACACCGGGGAGCTGTTTTTT
CDR3: CASRNTGTVNTGELFF

J: TRBJ2-1
D: -
size: -
V: TRBV27
DNA: TGTGCCAGTGGAGCCGGGACAAATATTGGGCATGAGCAGTTCTTC
CDR3: CASGAGTNIGHEQFF

J: TRBJ2-7
D: TRBD1
size: -
V: TRBV5-1
DNA: TGCGCCAGCAGCTTGGCCCCCGGACAGGGTGGCGAGCAGTACTTC
CDR3: CASSLAPGQGGEQYF

J: TRBJ1-2
D: -
size: -
V: TRBV3-1/TRBV3-2
DNA: TGTGCCAGCAGCCAAGGAAGGAGGCATGGCTACACCTTC
CDR3: CASSQGRRHGYTF

J: TRBJ2-4
D: TRBD1
size: -
V: TRBV3-1/TRBV3-2
DNA: TGTGCCAGCAGCCGAAACCCCGGGACAGGGGGTCAAGCCAAAAACATTCAGTACTTC
CDR3: CASSRNPGTGGQAKNIQYF

J: TRBJ1-5
D: -
size: -
V: TRBV28
DNA: TGTGCCAGCAACTTTAGGTCCTTTAGAGGGTTGGGACAGCCCCAGCATTTT
CDR3: CASNFRSFRGLGQPQHF

J: TRBJ1-6
D: TRBD1
size: -
V: TRBV30
DNA: TGTGCCTGGAGCTCGAAGGGGGCCGGTGGATCACCCCTCCACTTT
CDR3: CAWSSKGAGGSPLHF

J: TRBJ1-5
D: TRBD1
size: -
V: TRBV7-9
DNA: TGTGCCAGCAGCCGGGACAGGGGGATCGATCAGCCCCAGCATTTT
CDR3: CASSRDRGIDQPQHF

J: TRBJ2-7
D: TRBD2
size: -
V: TRBV3-1/TRBV3-2
DNA: TGTGCCAGCAGCCTTCTAGCGGGGGGGACCTACGAGCAGTACTTC
CDR3: CASSLLAGGTYEQYF

J: TRBJ1-1
D: -
size: -
V: TRBV20-1
DNA: TGCAGTGCTAGTGGACACCTTGAAGCTTTCTTT
CDR3: CSASGHLEAFF

J: TRBJ1-1
D: TRBD1
size: -
V: TRBV18
DNA: TGTGCCAGCTCCCGCGATACAGGGGACACTGAAGCTTTCTTT
CDR3: CASSRDTGDTEAFF

J: TRBJ2-1
D: TRBD2
size: -
V: TRBV18
DNA: TGTGCCAGCTCACCCGGGACTAGCTTTGAGCAGTTCTTC
CDR3: CASSPGTSFEQFF

J: TRBJ2-5
D: -
size: -
V: TRBV20-1
DNA: TGCAGTGCTAGAGATCGGGAGACCCAGTACTTC
CDR3: CSARDRETQYF

J: TRBJ2-1
D: TRBD1
size: -
V: TRBV5-4
DNA: TGTGCCAGCAGCGTAGCCCCGGGACAGGGGAACAATGAGCAGTTCTTC
CDR3: CASSVAPGQGNNEQFF

J: TRBJ2-3
D: -
size: once
V: TRBV11-3
DNA: TGTGCCAGCAGCTTAGACCCCCCTCCTAGAAATACGCAGTATTTT
CDR3: CASSLDPPPRNTQYF

J: TRBJ2-5
D: TRBD1
size: -
V: TRBV5-5
DNA: TGTGCCAGCAGCTTGGACAGGGGGCTCCAGTACTTC
CDR3: CASSLDRGLQYF

J: TRBJ2-7
D: -
size: -
V: TRBV7-9
DNA: TGTGCCAGCAGCACAATAACAGGACGCGGCATAGAGCAGTACTTC
CDR3: CASSTITGRGIEQYF

J: TRBJ1-6
D: -
size: few
V: TRBV10-3
DNA: TGTGCCATCAGGGGGGCATCAAGGAATTCACCCCTCCACTTT
CDR3: CAIRGASRNSPLHF

J: TRBJ2-3
D: TRBD2
size: -
V: TRBV4-1
DNA: TGCGCCAGCAGCCAAGCCCCCCCGCGGGGGGTTTCCACAGATACGCAGTATTTT
CDR3: CASSQAPPRGVSTDTQYF

J: TRBJ1-6
D: -
size: few
V: TRBV11-2
DNA: TGTGCCAGCAGCTACAGGACTAAACAACCCCTCCACTTT
CDR3: CASSYRTKQPLHF

J: TRBJ2-2
D: TRBD1
size: once
V: TRBV7-3
DNA: TGTGCCAGCGGGACAGGGGGAGGTACCGGGGAGCTGTTTTTT
CDR3: CASGTGGGTGELFF

J: TRBJ1-5
D: -
size: -
V: TRBV10-3
DNA: TGTGCCATCAGTGAGAATTCCGGGCCAGGGAGCAATCAGCCCCAGCATTTT
CDR3: CAISENSGPGSNQPQHF

J: TRBJ2-7
D: TRBD2
size: once
V: TRBV7-2
DNA: TGTGCCAGCAGCGGTACTAGCGGCCCCTACGAGCAGTACTTC
CDR3: CASSGTSGPYEQYF

J: TRBJ1-1
D: -
size: -
V: TRBV6-5
DNA: TGTGCCAGCAGTCTGATCGGGAACACTGAAGCTTTCTTT
CDR3: CASSLIGNTEAFF

J: TRBJ1-2
D: -
size: -
V: TRBV30
DNA: TGTGCCTGGAGCGGCTCGTCAGGGTGGCATGGCTACACCTTC
CDR3: CAWSGSSGWHGYTF

J: TRBJ2-7
D: -
size: -
V: TRBV5-1
DNA: TGCGCCAGCAGCTTGCAGGCGGGCGCGGGGTACGAGCAGTACTTC
CDR3: CASSLQAGAGYEQYF

J: TRBJ1-5
D: -
size: -
V: TRBV3-1/TRBV3-2
DNA: TGTGCCAGCAGCCAAGGCTATAGCAATCAGCCCCAGCATTTT
CDR3: CASSQGYSNQPQHF

J: TRBJ2-7
D: -
size: -
V: TRBV28
DNA: TGTGCCAGCGAGCAACAGGGCGGCGAGCAGTACTTC
CDR3: CASEQQGGEQYF

J: TRBJ2-5
D: -
size: -
V: TRBV5-4
DNA: TGTGCCAGCAGCTTGGCCGAGTGGGAGACCCAGTACTTC
CDR3: CASSLAEWETQYF

J: TRBJ1-1
D: -
size: -
V: TRBV6-2/TRBV6-3
DNA: TGTGCCAGCAGTAGGGGCAGAACGAACACTGAAGCTTTCTTT
CDR3: CASSRGRTNTEAFF

J: TRBJ2-7
D: -
size: -
V: TRBV5-1
DNA: TGCGCCAGCAGCGCCTCACAGGGCGCCTACGAGCAGTACTTC
CDR3: CASSASQGAYEQYF